The rows below give T cell receptor beta chains drawn from one sample of a study of blood T cells in healthy people across ages. Each CDR3 protein gets one entry after TCRdb re-called the 5' RACE reads with MiXCR. The sample holds around 710,000 distinct CDR3 sequences, approximately 39% seen once. The sequencing input was blood. The origin of the receptors is a woman aged 55-70 years in good health. The CDR3 runs from the conserved cysteine through the conserved F or W. A D gene is named only where the DNA matches it firmly. Expanded clones get a size class; other rows say once, few or many, or leave the size out.

j_gene	abundance	d_gene	v_gene	CDR3aa	CDR3nt
TRBJ1-2	.	TRBD1	TRBV6-2/TRBV6-3	CVSSLGTAVYGYTF	TGTGTCAGCAGCCTCGGGACAGCGGTCTATGGCTACACCTTC
TRBJ2-1	.	.	TRBV2	CASGTEAYNEQFF	TGTGCCAGCGGGACGGAAGCCTACAATGAGCAGTTCTTC
TRBJ2-7	.	TRBD2	TRBV29-1	CSVLPSGRSGNEQYF	TGCAGCGTTCTTCCTAGCGGGAGGTCAGGGAATGAGCAGTACTTC
TRBJ2-6	few	.	TRBV7-3	CASSPEISGANVLTF	TGTGCCAGCAGCCCGGAGATCTCTGGGGCCAACGTCCTGACTTTC
TRBJ1-2	few	TRBD1	TRBV7-2	CASSPDREDGYTF	TGTGCCAGCAGCCCCGACAGGGAAGATGGCTACACCTTC
TRBJ1-2	.	.	TRBV10-3	CAISESGTERYGYTF	TGTGCCATCAGTGAGTCGGGGACCGAAAGATATGGCTACACCTTC
TRBJ1-6	.	.	TRBV20-1	CSAGSRQLANSPLHF	TGCAGTGCTGGATCGAGGCAGCTCGCTAATTCACCCCTCCACTTT
TRBJ1-2	.	.	TRBV12-3/TRBV12-4	CASRLGGYGYTF	TGTGCCAGCAGGCTAGGGGGGTATGGCTACACCTTC
TRBJ1-6	.	.	TRBV18	CVGSPDGRHSPLHF	TGTGTCGGCTCACCGGACGGACGCCATTCACCCCTCCACTTT
TRBJ2-1	.	TRBD2	TRBV7-9	CASSPPAGGQFF	TGTGCCAGCAGCCCCCCGGCGGGAGGGCAGTTCTTC
TRBJ2-1	.	TRBD2	TRBV6-6	CASSYGGGLYNEQFF	TGTGCCAGCAGTTACGGCGGGGGGCTTTACAATGAGCAGTTCTTC
TRBJ1-2	few	TRBD1	TRBV5-5	CASSSAGTGFEDGYTF	TGTGCCAGCAGCTCCGCCGGGACAGGGTTTGAGGATGGCTACACCTTC
TRBJ2-2	.	.	TRBV14	CASSALLTNTGELFF	TGTGCCAGCAGTGCCCTATTAACGAACACCGGGGAGCTGTTTTTT
TRBJ1-1	.	.	TRBV11-2	CASSKGRGNTEAFF	TGTGCCAGCAGCAAGGGCAGGGGGAACACTGAAGCTTTCTTT
TRBJ1-1	.	.	TRBV5-1	CASMGLMNTEAFF	TGCGCCAGCATGGGACTGATGAACACTGAAGCTTTCTTT
TRBJ2-1	few	.	TRBV5-6	CASSLEKEQFF	TGTGCCAGCAGCTTGGAGAAGGAGCAGTTCTTC
TRBJ1-5	.	TRBD1	TRBV25-1	CASSGDRPNQPQHF	TGTGCCAGCAGTGGGGACAGGCCCAATCAGCCCCAGCATTTT
TRBJ2-1	few	TRBD2	TRBV7-9	CASSFLRGGREQFF	TGTGCCAGCAGCTTTCTGCGGGGGGGGCGCGAGCAGTTCTTC
TRBJ2-5	.	TRBD2	TRBV12-3/TRBV12-4	CTSSGTSGRWETQYF	TGTACCAGCAGTGGCACTAGCGGGAGATGGGAGACCCAGTACTTC
TRBJ2-7	.	.	TRBV5-1	CVSSLGASKDEQYF	TGCGTCAGCAGCTTGGGGGCTAGCAAGGACGAGCAGTACTTC
TRBJ1-2	.	.	TRBV12-3/TRBV12-4	CASFESPTYGYTF	TGTGCCAGCTTTGAAAGCCCCACGTATGGCTACACCTTC
TRBJ2-5	.	.	TRBV12-3/TRBV12-4	CASSFGGSRVGETQYF	TGTGCCAGCAGTTTCGGGGGATCGAGGGTAGGAGAGACCCAGTACTTC
TRBJ2-3	.	TRBD1	TRBV6-1	CASSEDGRAGGADTQYF	TGTGCCAGCAGCGAAGATGGGAGAGCAGGGGGCGCAGATACGCAGTATTTT
TRBJ2-5	.	.	TRBV6-1	CASRMGGETQYF	TGTGCCAGCAGGATGGGGGGAGAGACCCAGTACTTC
TRBJ1-2	.	.	TRBV20-1	CSAYPDNYGYTF	TGCAGTGCTTACCCGGATAACTATGGCTACACCTTC
TRBJ1-2	.	.	TRBV21-1	CASSNGVIRGRGYTF	TGTGCCAGCAGCAATGGAGTCATCAGGGGCAGGGGCTACACCTTC
TRBJ2-1	.	.	TRBV20-1	CSALPPGSYNEQFF	TGCAGTGCTTTACCGCCCGGCTCCTACAATGAGCAGTTCTTC
TRBJ1-1	.	.	TRBV7-2	CASSLHGQMNTEAFF	TGTGCCAGCAGCCTCCACGGACAGATGAACACTGAAGCTTTCTTT
TRBJ2-7	.	.	TRBV5-1	CASSLDSPSYERYF	TGCGCCAGCAGCTTGGACTCTCCTTCCTACGAGCGGTACTTC
TRBJ2-1	.	TRBD1	TRBV28	CASSFKQGSPYNEQFF	TGTGCCAGCAGTTTTAAACAGGGGTCCCCCTACAATGAGCAGTTCTTC
TRBJ1-2	many	.	TRBV4-2	CASSQDLAGANYGYTF	TGTGCCAGCAGCCAAGACTTGGCCGGAGCCAACTATGGCTACACCTTC
TRBJ2-7	.	.	TRBV3-1	CASSQTESSYEQYF	TGTGCCAGCAGCCAGACAGAGTCCTCCTACGAGCAGTACTTC
TRBJ2-1	.	.	TRBV6-6	CASSLVGLAYSEQFF	TGTGCCAGCAGTTTAGTGGGGTTGGCCTACAGTGAGCAGTTCTTC
TRBJ2-6	.	.	TRBV28	CASQAAHPTSGANVLTF	TGTGCCAGCCAGGCCGCCCACCCCACCTCTGGGGCCAACGTCCTGACTTTC
TRBJ2-3	many	.	TRBV4-2	CASSQDAPRGSGVPDTQYF	TGTGCCAGCAGCCAAGATGCACCCAGGGGGAGCGGGGTTCCAGATACGCAGTATTTT
TRBJ2-1	few	.	TRBV20-1	CSVARRRDYNEQFF	TGCAGTGTCGCGCGGCGGCGGGACTACAATGAGCAGTTCTTC
TRBJ2-2	.	TRBD1	TRBV20-1	CSARRDRNTGELFF	TGCAGTGCTAGGAGGGACAGGAACACCGGGGAGCTGTTTTTT
TRBJ2-1	few	TRBD2	TRBV20-1	CSATQLGGGKYNEQFF	TGCAGTGCGACCCAACTTGGGGGGGGAAAATACAATGAGCAGTTCTTC